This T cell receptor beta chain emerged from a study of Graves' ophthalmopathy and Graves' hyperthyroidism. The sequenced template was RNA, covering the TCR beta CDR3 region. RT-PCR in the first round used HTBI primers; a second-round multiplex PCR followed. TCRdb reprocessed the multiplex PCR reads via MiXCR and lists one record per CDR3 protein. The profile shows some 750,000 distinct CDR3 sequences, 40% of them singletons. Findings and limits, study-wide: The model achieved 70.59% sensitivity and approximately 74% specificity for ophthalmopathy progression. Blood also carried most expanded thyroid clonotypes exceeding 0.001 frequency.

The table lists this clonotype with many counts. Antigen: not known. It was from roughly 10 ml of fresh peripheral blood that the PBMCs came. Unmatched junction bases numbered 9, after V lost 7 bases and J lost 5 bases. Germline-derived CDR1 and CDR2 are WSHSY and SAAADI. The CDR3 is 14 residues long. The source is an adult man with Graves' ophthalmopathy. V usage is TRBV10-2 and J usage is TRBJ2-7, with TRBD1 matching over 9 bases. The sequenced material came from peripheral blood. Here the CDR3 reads CASTVGTGRHEQYF. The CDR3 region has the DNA TGCGCCAGCACGGTCGGGACAGGGAGACACGAGCAGTACTTC.